The clone carrying this T cell receptor (beta chain) was found once. This sample is part of a study of blood T cell repertoires in COVID-19. Study-level background: From T cells, B-cell-depleted T cells, or PBMCs came the material, which was cDNA or gDNA.

Per the original data handling: Nucleated cell counts were estimated from reference gene primer amplification. Measured with immunoSEQ multiplex PCR; TCRdb has only the in-frame clones, and not every one. From that table come the V and J calls and clone size; the DNA was used to work out D and trimming. The sample shows more than 200,000 clones, 85% to 90% of them seen only once. The CDR3 is made up of 17 amino acids. The trim removed 5 bases at V and 0 bases at J, leaving 11 bases unmatched. CDR1 and CDR2 (germline): SGHVS, FQNEAQ. Participants, 18 to 89 years old, spanned around 25 US areas. Donors were grouped by their self-reported clinical history.

The chain links TRBV7-8 to TRBJ1-1, with 8 bases aligning to TRBD1. This receptor was obtained from a woman in her twenties or thirties with acute COVID-19. The sequenced material came from PBMCs or T cells enriched from blood (not recorded which). CDR3 loop: CASSLDRVPILNTEAFF. In DNA form, the CDR3 reads TGTGCCAGCAGCCTGGACAGGGTCCCTATTTTGAACACTGAAGCTTTCTTT.